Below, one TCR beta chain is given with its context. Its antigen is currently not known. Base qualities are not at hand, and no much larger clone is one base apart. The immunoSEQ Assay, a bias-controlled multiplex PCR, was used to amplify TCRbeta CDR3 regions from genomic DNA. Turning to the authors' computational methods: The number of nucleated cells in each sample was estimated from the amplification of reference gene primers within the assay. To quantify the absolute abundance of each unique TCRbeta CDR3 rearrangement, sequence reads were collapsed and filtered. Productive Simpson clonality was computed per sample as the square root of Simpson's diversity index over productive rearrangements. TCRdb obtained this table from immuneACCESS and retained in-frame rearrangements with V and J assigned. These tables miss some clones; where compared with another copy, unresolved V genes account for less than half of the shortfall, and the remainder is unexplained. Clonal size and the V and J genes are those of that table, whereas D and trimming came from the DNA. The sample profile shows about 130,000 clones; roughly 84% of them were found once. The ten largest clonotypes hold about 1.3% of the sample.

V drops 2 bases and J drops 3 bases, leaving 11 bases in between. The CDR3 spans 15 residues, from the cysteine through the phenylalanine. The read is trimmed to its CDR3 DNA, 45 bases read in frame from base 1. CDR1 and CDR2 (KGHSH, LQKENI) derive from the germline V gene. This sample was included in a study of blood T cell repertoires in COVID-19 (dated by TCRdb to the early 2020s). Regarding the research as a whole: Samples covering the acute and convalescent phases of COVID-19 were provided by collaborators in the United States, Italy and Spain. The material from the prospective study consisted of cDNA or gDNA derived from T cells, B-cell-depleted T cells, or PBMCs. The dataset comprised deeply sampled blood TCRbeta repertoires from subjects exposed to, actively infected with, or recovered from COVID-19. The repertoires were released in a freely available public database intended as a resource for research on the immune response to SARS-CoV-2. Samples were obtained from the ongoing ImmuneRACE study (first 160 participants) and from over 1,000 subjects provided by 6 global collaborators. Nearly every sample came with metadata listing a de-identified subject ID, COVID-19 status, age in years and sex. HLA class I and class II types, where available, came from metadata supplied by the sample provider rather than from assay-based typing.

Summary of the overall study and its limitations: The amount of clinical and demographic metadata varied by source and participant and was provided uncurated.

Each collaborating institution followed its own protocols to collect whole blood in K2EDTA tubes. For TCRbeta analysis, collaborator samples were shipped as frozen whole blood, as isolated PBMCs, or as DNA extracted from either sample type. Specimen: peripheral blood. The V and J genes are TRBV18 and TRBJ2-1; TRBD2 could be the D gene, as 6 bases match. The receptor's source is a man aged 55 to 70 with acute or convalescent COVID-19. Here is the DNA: TGTGCCAGCTCACCATTCCGGGAGTACTACAATGAGCAGTTCTTC. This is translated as CASSPFREYYNEQFF.